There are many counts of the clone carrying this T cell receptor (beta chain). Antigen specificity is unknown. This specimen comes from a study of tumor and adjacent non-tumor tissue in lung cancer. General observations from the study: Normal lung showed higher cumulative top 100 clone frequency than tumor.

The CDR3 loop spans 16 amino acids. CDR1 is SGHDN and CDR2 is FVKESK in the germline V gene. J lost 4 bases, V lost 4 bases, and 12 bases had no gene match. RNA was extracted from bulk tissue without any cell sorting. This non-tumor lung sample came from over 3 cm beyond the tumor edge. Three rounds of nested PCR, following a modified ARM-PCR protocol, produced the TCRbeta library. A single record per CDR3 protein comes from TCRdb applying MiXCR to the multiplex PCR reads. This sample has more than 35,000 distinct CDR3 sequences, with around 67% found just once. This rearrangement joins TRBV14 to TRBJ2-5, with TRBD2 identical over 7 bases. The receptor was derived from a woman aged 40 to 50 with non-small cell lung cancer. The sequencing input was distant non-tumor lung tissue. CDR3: CASSRLQGASGETQYF. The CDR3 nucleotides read TGTGCCAGCAGCCGCCTACAAGGGGCTAGCGGAGAGACCCAGTACTTC.